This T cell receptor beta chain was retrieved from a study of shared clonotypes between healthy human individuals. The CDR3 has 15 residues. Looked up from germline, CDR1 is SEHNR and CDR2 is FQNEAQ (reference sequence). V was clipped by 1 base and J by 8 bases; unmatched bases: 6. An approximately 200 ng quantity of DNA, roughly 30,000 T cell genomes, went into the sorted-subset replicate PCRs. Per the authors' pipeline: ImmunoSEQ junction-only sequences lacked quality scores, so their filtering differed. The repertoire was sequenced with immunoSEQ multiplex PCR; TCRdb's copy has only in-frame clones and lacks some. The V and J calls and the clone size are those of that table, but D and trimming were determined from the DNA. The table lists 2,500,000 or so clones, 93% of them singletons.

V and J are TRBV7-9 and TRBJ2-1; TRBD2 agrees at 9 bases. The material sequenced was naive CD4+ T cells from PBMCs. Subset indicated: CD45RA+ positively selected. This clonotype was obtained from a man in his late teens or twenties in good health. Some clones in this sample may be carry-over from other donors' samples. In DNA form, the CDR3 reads TGTGCCAGCAGCTTAGAAATTAGCGGGAGAGATGAGCAGTTCTTC. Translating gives CASSLEISGRDEQFF.